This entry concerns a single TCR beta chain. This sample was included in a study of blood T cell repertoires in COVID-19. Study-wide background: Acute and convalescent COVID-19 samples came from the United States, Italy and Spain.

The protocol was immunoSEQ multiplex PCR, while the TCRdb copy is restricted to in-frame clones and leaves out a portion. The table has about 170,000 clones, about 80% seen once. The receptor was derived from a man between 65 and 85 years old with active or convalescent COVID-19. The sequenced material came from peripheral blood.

Here the CDR3 DNA reads TGCAGCGTTGAAGTTTCGACAGTCCCAGCAGCTTTCTTT. This gives the protein CSVEVSTVPAAFF. The genes are TRBV29-1 and TRBJ1-1, with TRBD1 as a possible D gene (5 bases). CDR1 SQVTM and CDR2 ANQGSEA come from the germline V gene. V shed 1 base and J shed 10 bases, with 16 bases lying between them. This CDR3 has 13 amino acids.